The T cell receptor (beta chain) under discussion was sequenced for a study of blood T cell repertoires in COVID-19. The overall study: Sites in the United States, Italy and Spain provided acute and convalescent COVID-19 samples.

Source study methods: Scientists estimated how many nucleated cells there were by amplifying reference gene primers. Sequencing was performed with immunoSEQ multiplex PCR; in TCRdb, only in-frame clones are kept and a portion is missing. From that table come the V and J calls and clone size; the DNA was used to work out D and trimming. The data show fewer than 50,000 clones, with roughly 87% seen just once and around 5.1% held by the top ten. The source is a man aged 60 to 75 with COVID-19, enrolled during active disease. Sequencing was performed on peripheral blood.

The CDR3 DNA follows: TGCGCCAGCAGCCTAACGACTGCCTCAGCGGAGAGGTGGTACTTC. Translation: CASSLTTASAERWYF. The chain links TRBV4-1 to TRBJ2-7, with TRBD2 as a possible D gene (5 bases). The V gene's germline CDR1 is MGHRA and CDR2 YSYEKL. The CDR3 extends over 15 amino acids. With 4 bases removed from V and 12 bases from J, the gap between germline ends came to 25 bases.